The next 13 T cell receptor beta chains were all read from a single sample in a study of cytomegalovirus exposure and HLA in healthy donors. The PCR employed 60 Vbeta primers together with 13 Jbeta primers. The table came from immunoSEQ multiplex PCR; TCRdb's copy has only in-frame clones and leaves some out. The repertoire consists of tens of thousands of clones, with approximately 84% occurring once and the leading ten covering 2.9%. Sample: PBMCs. The receptor set was obtained from a man aged 45-60 years in good health and CMV-seronegative.

The chain combines TRBV27 with TRBJ1-2, with D tentatively TRBD1 (5 bases). Germline V CDR1 and CDR2: MNHEY, SMNVEV (reference sequence). The CDR3 length is 16 residues. Trimming stripped 3 bases from V and 0 bases from J, with 14 bases between. The CDR3 DNA is TGTGCCAGCAGTTTCCTCCGGGGGAAGGCTAACTATGGCTACACCTTC. Translating gives CASSFLRGKANYGYTF.

The V gene is TRBV2, the J gene TRBJ1-5; D remains unclear. This CDR3 comprises 15 residues. CDR1 is SNHLY and CDR2 is FYNNEI in the germline V gene. Trimming removed 1 base at V and 0 bases at J, with 7 bases between. The CDR3 region is CASSEGGISNQPQHF. CDR3 DNA: TGTGCCAGCAGTGAAGGAGGGATTAGCAATCAGCCCCAGCATTTT.

CDR3 protein: CASSFGGSEQYF. CDR3 DNA: TGCGCCAGCAGCTTTGGAGGTTCCGAGCAGTACTTC. The rearrangement joins TRBV5-1 to TRBJ2-7; maybe TRBD2 (5 bases). This CDR3 has 12 amino acids. V lost 2 bases to trimming and J lost 6 bases, with 9 bases between them. Per the germline V gene, CDR1 is SGHRS and CDR2 is YFSETQ.

The rearrangement uses TRBV7-3 and TRBJ1-5; D unclear. The CDR3 runs 17 residues. The V gene lost 1 base and the J gene lost 2 bases, with 15 bases spanning the gap. The germline gives CDR1 SGHTA, CDR2 FQGTGA. The CDR3 bases are TGTGCCAGCAGCTTAAGTGGACTCGGGGTTCGCAATCAGCCCCAGCATTTT. Its protein is CASSLSGLGVRNQPQHF.

The rearrangement uses TRBV19 and TRBJ1-5; TRBD1 matches 7 bases. Germline V lookup: CDR1 LNHDA, CDR2 SQIVND (reference sequence). This CDR3 region has 16 residues. Trimming at V came to 1 base and at J to 4 bases, leaving 7 bases not matched to a gene. This CDR3 reads CASSIGRTGLNQPQHF. CDR3 DNA sequence: TGTGCCAGTAGTATAGGGAGGACAGGCCTAAATCAGCCCCAGCATTTT.

V is TRBV9 and J is TRBJ2-1, with D maybe TRBD2 (5 bases). The CDR3 is 14 residues long. In germline, CDR1 is SGDLS, CDR2 YYNGEE. V was clipped by 0 bases and J by 9 bases, with 13 bases between them. The CDR3 nucleotides read TGTGCCAGCAGCGTAGGGGTTGGAGGACCTGAGCAGTTCTTC. This codes for CASSVGVGGPEQFF.

This chain uses TRBV5-1 with TRBJ2-1, with 9 bases aligning to TRBD2. Germline V CDR1 and CDR2: SGHRS, YFSETQ. The junction had 1 base not matched to a gene; V was cut back by 1 base and J by 2 bases. This CDR3 is built from 15 residues. CDR3: CASSLTSGPYNEQFF. In DNA form, the CDR3 reads TGCGCCAGCAGCTTGACTAGCGGGCCCTACAATGAGCAGTTCTTC.

The gene calls are TRBV10-1 and TRBJ2-2; the D gene is possibly TRBD1 (5 bases). Trimming cost V 5 bases and J 1 base, with 11 bases left between them. The CDR3 is 15 residues long. Germline CDR1 and CDR2: WNHNN and SYGVQD (reference sequence). This CDR3 reads CASSNRQGNTGELFF. The CDR3 DNA reads TGCGCCAGCAGTAATAGGCAGGGGAACACCGGGGAGCTGTTTTTT.

This chain joins TRBV19 and TRBJ2-2, with 8 positions matching TRBD1. V shed 3 bases, J shed 3 bases, and the junction held 0 bases outside the gene matches. Germline V lookup: CDR1 LNHDA, CDR2 SQIVND (reference sequence). The CDR3 totals 14 residues. The chain's CDR3 is CASSMTGDTGELFF. In DNA form, the CDR3 reads TGTGCCAGTAGTATGACAGGGGACACCGGGGAGCTGTTTTTT.

V and J are TRBV2 and TRBJ1-2; 8 bases are shared with TRBD1. In germline, CDR1 is SNHLY, CDR2 FYNNEI. The CDR3 runs to 15 residues. The trim removed 7 bases at V and 3 bases at J, leaving 10 bases unmatched. CDR3: CASKDRDPRDYGYTF. The CDR3 DNA is TGTGCCAGCAAGGACAGGGACCCACGCGACTATGGCTACACCTTC.

This chain links TRBV5-1 with TRBJ1-4; TRBD1 is a possible D gene (6 bases). Looked up from germline, CDR1 is SGHRS and CDR2 is YFSETQ. Trimming removed 3 bases from V and 5 bases from J, with 29 bases in between. The CDR3 totals 20 residues. CDR3 protein: CASSSEGVLLGQILNEKLFF. The DNA of the CDR3 is TGCGCCAGCAGCTCGGAAGGGGTTCTTTTGGGACAAATACTAAATGAAAAACTGTTTTTT.

This chain uses TRBV4-1 with TRBJ1-4, with 9 bases identical to TRBD1. The CDR3 is 16 residues long. In germline, CDR1 is MGHRA, CDR2 YSYEKL. The trim removed 4 bases at V and 4 bases at J, leaving 7 bases unmatched. CDR3 DNA sequence: TGCGCCAGCAGCCCCTTCGGGACAGGGATTAATGAAAAACTGTTTTTT. Its protein is CASSPFGTGINEKLFF.

This chain joins TRBV6-5 and TRBJ2-7; TRBD1 aligns across 10 bases. Germline V lookup: CDR1 MNHEY, CDR2 SVGAGI. CDR3 length: 15 amino acids. V was clipped by 0 bases and J by 6 bases; unmatched bases: 5. Here the CDR3 DNA reads TGTGCCAGCAGTTACTCGGCCGGGACAGGGGCCGAGCAGTACTTC. This gives the protein CASSYSAGTGAEQYF.